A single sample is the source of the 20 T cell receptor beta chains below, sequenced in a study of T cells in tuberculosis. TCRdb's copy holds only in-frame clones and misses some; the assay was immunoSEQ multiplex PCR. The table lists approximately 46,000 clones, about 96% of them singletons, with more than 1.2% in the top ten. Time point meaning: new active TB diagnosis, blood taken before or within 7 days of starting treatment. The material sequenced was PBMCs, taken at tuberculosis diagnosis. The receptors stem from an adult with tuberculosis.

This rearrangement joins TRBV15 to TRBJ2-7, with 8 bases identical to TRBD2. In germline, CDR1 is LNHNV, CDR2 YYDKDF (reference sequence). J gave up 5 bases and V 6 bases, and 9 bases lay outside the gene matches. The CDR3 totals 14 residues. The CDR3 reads CATRPGLVTHEQYF. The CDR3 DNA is TGTGCCACCAGGCCGGGACTAGTTACACACGAGCAGTACTTC.

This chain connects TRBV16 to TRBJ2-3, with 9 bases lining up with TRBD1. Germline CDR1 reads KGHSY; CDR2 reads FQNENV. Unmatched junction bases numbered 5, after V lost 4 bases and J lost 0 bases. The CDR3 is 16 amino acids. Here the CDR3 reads CASSPRTGASTDTQYF. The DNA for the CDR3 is TGTGCCAGCAGCCCAAGGACAGGGGCTAGCACAGATACGCAGTATTTT.

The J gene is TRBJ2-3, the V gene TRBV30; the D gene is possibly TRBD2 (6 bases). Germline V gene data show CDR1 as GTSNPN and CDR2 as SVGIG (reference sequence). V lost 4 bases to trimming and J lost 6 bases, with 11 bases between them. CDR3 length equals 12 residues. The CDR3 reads CAWNLARDTQYF. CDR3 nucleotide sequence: TGTGCCTGGAACCTAGCGAGGGATACGCAGTATTTT.

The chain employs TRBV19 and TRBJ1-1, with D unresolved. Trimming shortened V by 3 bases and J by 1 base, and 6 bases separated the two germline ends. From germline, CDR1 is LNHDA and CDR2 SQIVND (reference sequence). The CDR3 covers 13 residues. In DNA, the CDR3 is TGTGCCAGTAGTATCCGACAGAACACTGAAGCTTTCTTT. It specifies CASSIRQNTEAFF.

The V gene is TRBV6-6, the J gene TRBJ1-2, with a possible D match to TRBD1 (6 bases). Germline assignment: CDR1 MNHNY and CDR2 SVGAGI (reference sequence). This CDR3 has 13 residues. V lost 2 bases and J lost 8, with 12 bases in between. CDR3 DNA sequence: TGTGCCAGCAGTTACGAGGGGGGGCTCGGCTACACCTTC. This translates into CASSYEGGLGYTF.

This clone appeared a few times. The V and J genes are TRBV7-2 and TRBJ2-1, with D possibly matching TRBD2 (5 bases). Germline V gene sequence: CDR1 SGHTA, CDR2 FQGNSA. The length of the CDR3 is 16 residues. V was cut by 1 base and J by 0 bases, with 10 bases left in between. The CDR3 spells CASSLVAGSSYNEQFF. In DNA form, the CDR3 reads TGTGCCAGCAGCTTAGTTGCGGGTAGCTCCTACAATGAGCAGTTCTTC.

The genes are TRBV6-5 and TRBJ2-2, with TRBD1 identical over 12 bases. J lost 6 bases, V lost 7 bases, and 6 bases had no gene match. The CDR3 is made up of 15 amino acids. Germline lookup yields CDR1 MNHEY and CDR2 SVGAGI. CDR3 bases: TGTGCCAGCACCTCGGGACAGGGGGCGGCCGGGGAGCTGTTTTTT. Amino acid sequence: CASTSGQGAAGELFF.

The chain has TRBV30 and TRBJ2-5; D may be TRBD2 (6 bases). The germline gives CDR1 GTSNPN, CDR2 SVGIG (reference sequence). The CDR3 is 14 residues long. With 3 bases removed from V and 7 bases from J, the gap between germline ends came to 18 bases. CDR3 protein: CAWSLRIPGGTQYF. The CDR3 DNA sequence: TGTGCCTGGAGCCTCCGCATCCCCGGGGGGACCCAGTACTTC. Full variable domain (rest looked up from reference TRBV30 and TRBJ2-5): SQTIHQWPATLVQPVGSPLSLECTVEGTSNPNLYWYRQAAGRGLQLLFYSVGIGQISSEVPQNLSASRPQDRQFILSSKKLLLSDSGFYLCAWSLRIPGGTQYFGPGTRLLVL.

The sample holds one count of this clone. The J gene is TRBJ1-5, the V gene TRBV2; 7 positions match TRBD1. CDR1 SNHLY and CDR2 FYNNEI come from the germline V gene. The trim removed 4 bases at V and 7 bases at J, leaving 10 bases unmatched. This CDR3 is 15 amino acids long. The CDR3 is CASSGSRQGEQPQHF. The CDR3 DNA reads TGTGCCAGCAGTGGATCCCGACAGGGAGAACAGCCCCAGCATTTT.

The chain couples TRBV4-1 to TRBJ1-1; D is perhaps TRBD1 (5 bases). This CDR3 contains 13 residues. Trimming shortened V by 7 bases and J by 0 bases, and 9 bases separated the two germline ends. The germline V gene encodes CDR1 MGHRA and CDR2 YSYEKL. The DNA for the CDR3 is TGCGCCAGCAAACGGGACTTGAACACTGAAGCTTTCTTT. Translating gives CASKRDLNTEAFF.

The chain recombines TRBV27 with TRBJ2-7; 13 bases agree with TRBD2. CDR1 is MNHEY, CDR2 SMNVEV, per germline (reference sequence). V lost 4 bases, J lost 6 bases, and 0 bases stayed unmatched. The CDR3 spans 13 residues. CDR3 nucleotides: TGTGCCAGCAGTTGGACTAGCGGGAGCGAGCAGTACTTC. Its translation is CASSWTSGSEQYF.

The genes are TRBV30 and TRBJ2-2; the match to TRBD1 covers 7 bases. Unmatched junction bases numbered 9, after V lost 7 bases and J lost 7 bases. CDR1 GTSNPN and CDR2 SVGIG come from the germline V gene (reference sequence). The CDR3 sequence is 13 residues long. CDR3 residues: CASSTGSIGELFF. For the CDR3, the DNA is TGTGCCTCTTCGACAGGGTCTATCGGGGAGCTGTTTTTT.

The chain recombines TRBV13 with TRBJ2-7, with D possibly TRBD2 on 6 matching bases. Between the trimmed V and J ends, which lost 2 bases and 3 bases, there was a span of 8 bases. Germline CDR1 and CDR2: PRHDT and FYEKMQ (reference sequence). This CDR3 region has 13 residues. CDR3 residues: CASSLRGNYEQYF. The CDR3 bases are TGTGCCAGCAGCTTACGGGGGAACTACGAGCAGTACTTC.

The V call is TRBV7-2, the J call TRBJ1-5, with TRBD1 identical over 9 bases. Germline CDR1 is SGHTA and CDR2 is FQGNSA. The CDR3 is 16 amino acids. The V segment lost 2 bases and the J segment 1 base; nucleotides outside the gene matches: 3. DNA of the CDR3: TGTGCCAGCAGCTTAACCGGGACAGGGAGCAATCAGCCCCAGCATTTT. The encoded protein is CASSLTGTGSNQPQHF.

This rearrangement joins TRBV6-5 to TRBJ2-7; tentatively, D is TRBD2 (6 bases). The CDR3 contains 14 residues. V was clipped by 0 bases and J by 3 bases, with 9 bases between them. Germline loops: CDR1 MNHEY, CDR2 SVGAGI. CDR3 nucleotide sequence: TGTGCCAGCAGTTACTCCGCAGCGGGCTACGAGCAGTACTTC. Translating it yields CASSYSAAGYEQYF.

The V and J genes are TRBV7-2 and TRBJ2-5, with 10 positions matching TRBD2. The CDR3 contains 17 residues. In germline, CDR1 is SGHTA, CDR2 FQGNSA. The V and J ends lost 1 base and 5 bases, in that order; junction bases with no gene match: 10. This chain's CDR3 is CASSLEMLAGAKETQYF. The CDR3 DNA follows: TGTGCCAGCAGCTTAGAAATGCTAGCGGGAGCAAAGGAGACCCAGTACTTC.

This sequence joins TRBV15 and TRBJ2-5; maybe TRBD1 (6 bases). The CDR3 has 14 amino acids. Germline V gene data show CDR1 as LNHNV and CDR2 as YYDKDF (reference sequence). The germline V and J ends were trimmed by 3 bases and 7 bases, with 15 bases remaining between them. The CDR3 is CATSSLQGIGTQYF. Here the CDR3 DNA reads TGTGCCACCAGCAGCCTACAGGGTATTGGGACCCAGTACTTC.

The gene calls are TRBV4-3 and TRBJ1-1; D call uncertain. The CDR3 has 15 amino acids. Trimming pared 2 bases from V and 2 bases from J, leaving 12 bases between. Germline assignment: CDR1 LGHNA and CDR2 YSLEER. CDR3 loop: CASSQLTSSNTEAFF. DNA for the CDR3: TGCGCCAGCAGCCAACTAACGAGTTCCAACACTGAAGCTTTCTTT.

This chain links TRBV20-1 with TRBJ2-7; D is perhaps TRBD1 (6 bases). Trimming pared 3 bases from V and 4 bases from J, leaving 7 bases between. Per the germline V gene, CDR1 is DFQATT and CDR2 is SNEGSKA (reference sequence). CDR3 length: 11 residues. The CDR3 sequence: CSASRGYEQYF. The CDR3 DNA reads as TGCAGTGCTAGTAGGGGGTACGAGCAGTACTTC.

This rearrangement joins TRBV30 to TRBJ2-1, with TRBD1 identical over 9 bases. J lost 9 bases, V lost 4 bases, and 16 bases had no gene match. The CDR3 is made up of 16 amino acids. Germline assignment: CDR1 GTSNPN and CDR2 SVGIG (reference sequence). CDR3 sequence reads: CAWISPGQGSGGEQFF. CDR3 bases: TGTGCCTGGATCTCTCCGGGACAGGGTAGTGGGGGTGAGCAGTTCTTC.